The rows below give T cell receptor beta chains drawn from one sample of a study of cytomegalovirus exposure and HLA in healthy donors. Libraries were prepared by immunoSEQ multiplex PCR; TCRdb keeps only in-frame clonotypes and omits some of them. The sample lists approximately 72,000 clones; around 70% were seen once. Sequences were obtained from PBMCs. These receptors all stem from a man aged 40-55 years in good health and CMV-seropositive. The CDR3 runs from the conserved cysteine through the conserved F or W. D genes are given only for firm matches. Clone size is given for some rows only: seen once, a few or many times, or a class if the clone is expanded.

NA 15 TRBJ1-6 NA TRBV4-3 TGCGCCAGCAGCCAAGATCGGGTCAGGGGTTCACCCCTCCACTTT CASSQDRVRGSPLHF
NA 16 TRBJ2-2 NA TRBV7-6 TGTGCCAGCAGCTTATTCCAAATAGAGAACACCGGGGAGCTGTTTTTT CASSLFQIENTGELFF
NA 17 TRBJ2-2 NA TRBV18 TGTGCCAGCTCAAACGTCGTGGGGCCGTCCGGCACCGGGGAGCTGTTTTTT CASSNVVGPSGTGELFF
TRBD1 15 TRBJ1-6 NA TRBV7-9 TGTGCCAGCACCGCCTTTAGGGACAGGGTTTCACCCCTCCACTTT CASTAFRDRVSPLHF
NA 14 TRBJ1-2 once TRBV15 TGTGCCACCAGCAGAGATCACAGTTACTATGGCTACACCTTC CATSRDHSYYGYTF
NA 13 TRBJ1-1 NA TRBV30 TGTGCCTGGGAAGAGGACTCGAAAACGGAAGCTTTCTTT CAWEEDSKTEAFF
TRBD2 14 TRBJ2-1 NA TRBV19 TGTGCCAGTAGTATAGCGGGGGGGGACAATGAGCAGTTCTTC CASSIAGGDNEQFF
TRBD1 13 TRBJ2-7 NA TRBV7-6 TGTGCCAGCAGCCTCCGGACAGGGCACGAGCAGTACTTC CASSLRTGHEQYF
NA 16 TRBJ2-1 NA TRBV21-1 TGTGCCAGCAGCCCAGGGGCAGGGCCCGGGCACAATGAGCAGTTCTTC CASSPGAGPGHNEQFF
NA 15 TRBJ1-1 NA TRBV5-1 TGCGCCAGCAGCTTGGGGGCCATAATGGACACTGAAGCTTTCTTT CASSLGAIMDTEAFF
TRBD1 15 TRBJ2-7 few TRBV7-2 TGTGCCAGCAGCTCCCAGGGGACAGCATCCTACGAGCAGTACTTC CASSSQGTASYEQYF
NA 16 TRBJ1-4 few TRBV7-8 TGTGCCAGCAGCCCCCCAGCGGTGGAAACTAATGAAAAACTGTTTTTT CASSPPAVETNEKLFF
NA 14 TRBJ1-1 medium-sized TRBV6-5 TGTGCCAGCAGTTACAAGGGACAGAACACTGAAGCTTTCTTT CASSYKGQNTEAFF
NA 14 TRBJ1-2 NA TRBV5-6 TGTGCCAGCAGTTCGGGGTGGGGAGACTATGGCTACACCTTC CASSSGWGDYGYTF
NA 13 TRBJ1-3 NA TRBV6-6 TGTGCCAGCAGTCCCCCCACTGGAAACACCATATATTTT CASSPPTGNTIYF
NA 14 TRBJ1-1 NA TRBV5-6 TGTGCCAGCAGCTTACGACTGGTAAACACTGAAGCTTTCTTT CASSLRLVNTEAFF
TRBD2 18 TRBJ2-1 few TRBV5-6 TGTGCCAGCAGCTTGGCGGTTAGCGGGGGCCTATCGTACAATGAGCAGTTCTTC CASSLAVSGGLSYNEQFF
TRBD2 12 TRBJ2-7 once TRBV7-2 TGTGCCAGCAGCTTACGGGGGGTCGAGCAGTACTTC CASSLRGVEQYF
NA 16 TRBJ2-5 NA TRBV11-3 TGTGCCAGCAGCTTAGGTCCTAGCAGGATACAAGAGACCCAGTACTTC CASSLGPSRIQETQYF
TRBD2 18 TRBJ2-3 once TRBV7-2 TGTGCCAGCAGCTTAGGGGCTAGCGGGGGCGCCAGCACAGATACGCAGTATTTT CASSLGASGGASTDTQYF
NA 14 TRBJ1-6 NA TRBV7-8 TGTGCCAGCAGCCCCCGGCTAGAAAATTCACCCCTCCACTTT CASSPRLENSPLHF
TRBD1 15 TRBJ2-1 NA TRBV2 TGTGCCAGCACGGATCCGGGACAGACCATAAATGAGCAGTTCTTC CASTDPGQTINEQFF
NA 13 TRBJ2-2 NA TRBV30 TGTGCCTTCAGGAAAACCGTAGCCGGGGAGCTGTTTTTT CAFRKTVAGELFF
TRBD1 19 TRBJ1-5 NA TRBV28 TGTGCCAGCATTTTAAGCCGGGACAGGGGGCTGCCGAGAGCTCAGCCCCAGCATTTT CASILSRDRGLPRAQPQHF
NA 15 TRBJ2-2 NA TRBV7-2 TGTGCCAGCAGCTTAGCGGCCGCCAGGACCGGGGAGCTGTTTTTT CASSLAAARTGELFF